One and the same sample provided the 19 T cell receptor beta chains below, sequenced in a study of lymphopenia after photon versus proton radiotherapy. Profiled with immunoSEQ multiplex PCR; TCRdb holds only in-frame clones, not every one. The sample carries more than 4,000 clones, around two thirds recorded once. The material was peripheral blood, obtained from a patient treated with proton-based radiotherapy. These receptors all stem from a man of 80 years or more with esophageal cancer.

The chain combines TRBV4-2 with TRBJ2-7, with D perhaps being TRBD1 or TRBD2 (5 bases each). The CDR3 extends over 15 amino acids. Germline-derived CDR1 and CDR2 are LGHNA and YNFKEQ. V lost 4 bases to trimming and J lost 4 bases, with 17 bases between them. CDR3 residues: CASSPGQGPGYEQYF. Here the CDR3 DNA reads TGTGCCAGCAGCCCCGGGCAGGGCCCGGGGTACGAGCAGTACTTC.

This rearrangement joins TRBV6-5 to TRBJ2-5; 11 nucleotides line up with TRBD2. The J call is in doubt because the DNA end fits TRBJ2-7 better. CDR1 and CDR2 from the germline V gene are MNHEY and SVGAGI. This CDR3 is 16 amino acids long. CDR3 sequence reads: CASSSSGTSGTYEQYF. In DNA, the CDR3 is TGTGCCAGCAGTTCCTCCGGGACTAGCGGCACCTACGAGCAGTACTTC.

This clone was picked up one time. This chain connects TRBV18 to TRBJ2-7; the D gene is possibly TRBD2 (5 bases). Trimming stripped 2 bases from V and 3 bases from J, with 11 bases between. CDR1 and CDR2 from the germline V gene are KGHSH and LQKENI. The CDR3 runs to 14 residues. The DNA for the CDR3 is TGTGCCAGCTCACCAGCAGGCGGAGGCTACGAGCAGTACTTC. Encoded protein: CASSPAGGGYEQYF. Filled out from reference TRBV18 and TRBJ2-7, the complete variable domain reads NAGVMQNPRHLVRRRGQEARLRCSPMKGHSHVYWYRQLPEEGLKFMVYLQKENIIDESGMPKERFSAEFPKEGPSILRIQQVVRGDSAAYFCASSPAGGGYEQYFGPGTRLTVT.

The V and J genes are TRBV30 and TRBJ1-2, with D possibly TRBD1 on 5 matching bases. The CDR3 totals 12 residues. CDR1 and CDR2 from the germline V gene are GTSNPN and SVGIG (reference sequence). V was pared by 5 bases and J by 4 bases, with 11 bases between. The CDR3 spells CAWGEGSYGYTF. The CDR3 DNA follows: TGTGCCTGGGGGGAGGGGAGCTATGGCTACACCTTC. Using reference TRBV30 and TRBJ1-2 for the parts outside the CDR3, the full variable domain is SQTIHQWPATLVQPVGSPLSLECTVEGTSNPNLYWYRQAAGRGLQLLFYSVGIGQISSEVPQNLSASRPQDRQFILSSKKLLLSDSGFYLCAWGEGSYGYTFGSGTRLTVV.

This clone was recorded once. V usage is TRBV6-5 and J usage is TRBJ2-7; 12 positions agree with TRBD1. This CDR3 has 15 residues. J gave up 7 bases and V 6 bases, and 10 bases lay outside the gene matches. Germline values: CDR1 MNHEY, CDR2 SVGAGI. This chain's CDR3 is CASSPGTGGLGEQYF. DNA for the CDR3: TGTGCCAGCAGCCCCGGGACAGGGGGCCTGGGGGAGCAGTACTTC.

This chain connects TRBV9 to TRBJ1-3; D ambiguous. V lost 4 bases and J 2 bases, leaving 16 bases between the germline ends. Germline values: CDR1 SGDLS, CDR2 YYNGEE. This CDR3 is 16 amino acids long. The CDR3 is CASSPHLSGTGNTIYF. The DNA of the CDR3 is TGTGCCAGCAGCCCCCACCTCTCAGGCACTGGAAACACCATATATTTT.

This clone is medium-sized in the sample. V is TRBV29-1 and J is TRBJ2-5; 8 bases are shared with TRBD2. Trimming removed 1 base from V and 8 bases from J; junction bases left unmatched: 12. Germline CDR1 and CDR2: SQVTM and ANQGSEA. This CDR3 is 15 amino acids long. CDR3 DNA sequence: TGCAGCGTTGAAGCGCCCGGGCCGGGAGGGTTAACCCAGTACTTC. This codes for CSVEAPGPGGLTQYF. The full variable domain, in which reference TRBV29-1 and TRBJ2-5 provide the parts outside the CDR3, is SAVISQKPSRDICQRGTSLTIQCQVDSQVTMMFWYRQQPGQSLTLIATANQGSEATYESGFVIDKFPISRPNLTFSTLTVSNMSPEDSSIYLCSVEAPGPGGLTQYFGPGTRLLVL.

This sequence joins TRBV2 and TRBJ1-1; TRBD1 might be the D (5 bases). CDR1 SNHLY and CDR2 FYNNEI come from the germline V gene. The CDR3 length is 17 residues. Trimming stripped 4 bases from V and 0 bases from J, with 18 bases between. The CDR3 region is CASSGSRVIYMNTEAFF. CDR3 sequence (DNA): TGTGCCAGCAGTGGTTCCAGGGTCATATATATGAACACTGAAGCTTTCTTT.

V gene TRBV18 combines with J gene TRBJ2-2, with 8 bases lining up with TRBD1. CDR1 and CDR2 from the germline V gene are KGHSH and LQKENI. The V segment lost 0 bases and the J segment 7 bases; nucleotides outside the gene matches: 7. CDR3 length: 16 amino acids. The CDR3 sequence: CASSPPVSGQGGELFF. The CDR3 coding sequence is TGTGCCAGCTCACCACCTGTTTCCGGACAGGGCGGGGAGCTGTTTTTT.

The rearrangement links TRBV11-2 to TRBJ2-5; 7 bases line up with TRBD1. Germline-derived CDR1 and CDR2 are SGHAT and FQNNGV. V shed 4 bases and J 4 bases; nucleotides not matched to a gene: 6. The CDR3 spans 14 residues. CDR3 bases: TGTGCCAGCAGCTACGGGACAGATAGAGAGACCCAGTACTTC. Its translation is CASSYGTDRETQYF.

This chain connects TRBV7-2 to TRBJ2-2; the match to TRBD2 covers 7 bases. The CDR3 sequence is 16 residues long. CDR1 is SGHTA, CDR2 FQGNSA, per germline. V lost 5 bases, J lost 2 bases, and 8 bases stayed unmatched. DNA for the CDR3: TGTGCCAGCAGCCCTCGGGGCGGGGGAAACACCGGGGAGCTGTTTTTT. Translated: CASSPRGGGNTGELFF.

The chain combines TRBV4-3 with TRBJ2-1; no clear D. Trimming took 0 bases from V and 1 from J, leaving 13 bases between them. CDR3 size: 17 residues. Germline CDR1 and CDR2: LGHNA and YSLEER. The CDR3 spells CASSQDPPSGSYNEQFF. The CDR3 DNA reads TGCGCCAGCAGCCAAGATCCGCCTAGTGGGTCCTACAATGAGCAGTTCTTC.

This clone is medium-sized within its sample. The chain recombines TRBV6-5 with TRBJ1-1; the D is unclear. The V gene's germline CDR1 is MNHEY and CDR2 SVGAGI. V dropped 0 bases and J dropped 1 base, with 12 bases sitting between them. The length of the CDR3 is 16 residues. The CDR3 is CASSYSVGKGNTEAFF. The CDR3 DNA reads TGTGCCAGCAGTTACTCGGTTGGGAAGGGGAACACTGAAGCTTTCTTT.

This chain connects TRBV9 to TRBJ2-2; D is unresolved. CDR1 is SGDLS, CDR2 YYNGEE, per germline. V was cut by 3 bases and J by 1 base, with 13 bases left in between. CDR3 length: 16 residues. This CDR3 is CASSAKTDVNTGELFF. DNA for the CDR3: TGTGCCAGCAGCGCTAAGACGGATGTGAACACCGGGGAGCTGTTTTTT.

The chain recombines TRBV13 with TRBJ2-3; possibly TRBD1 for D (5 bases). This CDR3 is 14 amino acids long. V lost 5 bases, J lost 6 bases, and 15 bases lay in between. CDR1 and CDR2 from the germline V gene are PRHDT and FYEKMQ (reference sequence). The CDR3 reads CASSPRLGADTQYF. Written as DNA, the CDR3 is TGTGCCAGCAGCCCTCGATTAGGGGCGGATACGCAGTATTTT.

V gene TRBV10-3 combines with J gene TRBJ2-5; TRBD2 matches 10 bases. Germline CDR1 ENHRY, CDR2 SYGVKD. Trimming at V came to 6 bases and at J to 3 bases, leaving 4 bases not matched to a gene. This CDR3 is built from 14 residues. CDR3 sequence reads: CAIRDTSGEETQYF. The CDR3 DNA is TGTGCCATCAGGGATACTAGCGGGGAAGAGACCCAGTACTTC.

This chain connects TRBV6-6 to TRBJ2-7; no reliable D call. The ends were cut back, 2 bases at V and 3 bases at J, with 8 bases in the middle. This CDR3 comprises 13 residues. In germline, CDR1 is MNHNY, CDR2 SVGAGI (reference sequence). The CDR3 is CASSYEQIYEQYF. Written as DNA, the CDR3 is TGTGCCAGCAGTTACGAACAGATCTACGAGCAGTACTTC.

This clone was recorded once. The chain joins TRBV7-3 to TRBJ2-1; 14 nucleotides match TRBD2. With V trimmed by 4 bases and J by 1 base, 6 bases remained unmatched. Germline V CDR1 and CDR2: SGHTA, FQGTGA. The CDR3 extends over 18 amino acids. CDR3 region: CASSSLGTSGGSYNEQFF. Written as DNA, the CDR3 is TGTGCCAGCAGCTCCCTCGGGACTAGCGGGGGATCCTACAATGAGCAGTTCTTC.

The CDR3 loop is CASSSYEQYF. The CDR3 coding sequence is TGTGCCAGCAGCTCCTACGAGCAGTACTTC. This sequence joins TRBV7-2 and TRBJ2-7, with D uncertain. V shed 4 bases and J shed 2 bases, with 0 bases lying between them. Germline V gives CDR1 SGHTA, CDR2 FQGNSA. The CDR3 length is 10 residues.